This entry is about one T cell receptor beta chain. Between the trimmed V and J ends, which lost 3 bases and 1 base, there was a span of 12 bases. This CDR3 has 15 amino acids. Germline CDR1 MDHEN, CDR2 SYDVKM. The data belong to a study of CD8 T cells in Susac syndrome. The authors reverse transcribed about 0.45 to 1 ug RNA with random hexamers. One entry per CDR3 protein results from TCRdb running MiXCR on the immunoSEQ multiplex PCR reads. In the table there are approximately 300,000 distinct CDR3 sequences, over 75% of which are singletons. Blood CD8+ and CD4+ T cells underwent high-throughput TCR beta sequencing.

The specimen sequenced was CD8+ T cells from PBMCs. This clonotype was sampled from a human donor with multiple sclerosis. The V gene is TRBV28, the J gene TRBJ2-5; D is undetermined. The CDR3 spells CASSFLARVQETQYF. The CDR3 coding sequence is TGTGCCAGCAGTTTTCTGGCACGCGTCCAAGAGACCCAGTACTTC.